This TCR beta chain derives from a study of chemoradiotherapy in HPV16-positive cancers. CDR1 and CDR2 (germline): SGHKS, YYEKEE (reference sequence). The CDR3 is 15 amino acids. V shed 0 bases and J shed 7 bases, with 17 bases lying between them. The protocol was immunoSEQ multiplex PCR, while the TCRdb copy is restricted to in-frame clones and leaves out a portion. This sample has fewer than 550 clones, with 80% to 90% found just once. This receptor was identified in a human donor with HPV-associated anogenital cancer. This specimen consisted of tumor tissue, obtained from a patient who underwent chemoradiotherapy. The chain recombines TRBV5-5 with TRBJ2-7; D gene unclear. The CDR3 DNA reads TGTGCCAGCAGCTTGGGAGAGGCACGTCGGCGGGAGCAGTACTTC. This sequence encodes CASSLGEARRREQYF. Filled out from reference TRBV5-5 and TRBJ2-7, the complete variable domain reads DAGVTQSPTHLIKTRGQQVTLRCSPISGHKSVSWYQQVLGQGPQFIFQYYEKEERGRGNFPDRFSARQFPNYSSELNVNALLLGDSALYLCASSLGEARRREQYFGPGTRLTVT.